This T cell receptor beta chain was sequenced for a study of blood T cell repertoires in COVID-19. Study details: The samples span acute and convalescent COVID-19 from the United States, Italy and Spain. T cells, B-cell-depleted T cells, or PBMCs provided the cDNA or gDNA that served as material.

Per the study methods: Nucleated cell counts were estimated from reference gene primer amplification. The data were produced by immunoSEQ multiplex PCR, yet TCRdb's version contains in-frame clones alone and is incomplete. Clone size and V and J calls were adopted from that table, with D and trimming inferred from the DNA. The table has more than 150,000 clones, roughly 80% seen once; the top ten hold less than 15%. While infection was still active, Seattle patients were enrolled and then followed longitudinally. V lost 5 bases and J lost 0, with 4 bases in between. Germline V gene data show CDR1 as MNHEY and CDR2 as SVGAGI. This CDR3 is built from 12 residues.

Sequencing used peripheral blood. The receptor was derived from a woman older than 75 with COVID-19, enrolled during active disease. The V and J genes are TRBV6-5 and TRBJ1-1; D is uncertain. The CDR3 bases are TGTGCCAGCAGTATCATGAACACTGAAGCTTTCTTT. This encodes CASSIMNTEAFF.